The entry that follows covers one T cell receptor beta chain sequence. Its antigen is undetermined. V dropped 3 bases and J dropped 0 bases, with 2 bases sitting between them. The CDR3 loop spans 12 amino acids. From germline, CDR1 is KGHDR and CDR2 SFDVKD. The source of the sample is a study of T cell responses to AZD1222 COVID-19 vaccine. Study-wide findings and caveats: White British donors predominated, females outnumbered males, and clonal diversity was possibly underestimated. At baseline, seropositivity was found in only six AZD1222 recipients. Sampling captured repertoires only after the peak T cell response. At 160-218 and 743-854, vaccine-associated CD4 TCRs were dominant, and they spanned spike.

Here immunoSEQ multiplex PCR was the method, and the copy in TCRdb shows in-frame clones only, minus some. This table has tens of thousands of clones, 70% to 90% appearing once. The sample was peripheral blood, taken on day 0 of MenACWY control vaccination. The sequence was obtained from an adult in good health. This chain joins TRBV24-1 and TRBJ2-7; D is ambiguous. The CDR3 loop reads CATSDHSYEQYF. The CDR3 nucleotides read TGTGCCACCAGTGATCACTCCTACGAGCAGTACTTC.